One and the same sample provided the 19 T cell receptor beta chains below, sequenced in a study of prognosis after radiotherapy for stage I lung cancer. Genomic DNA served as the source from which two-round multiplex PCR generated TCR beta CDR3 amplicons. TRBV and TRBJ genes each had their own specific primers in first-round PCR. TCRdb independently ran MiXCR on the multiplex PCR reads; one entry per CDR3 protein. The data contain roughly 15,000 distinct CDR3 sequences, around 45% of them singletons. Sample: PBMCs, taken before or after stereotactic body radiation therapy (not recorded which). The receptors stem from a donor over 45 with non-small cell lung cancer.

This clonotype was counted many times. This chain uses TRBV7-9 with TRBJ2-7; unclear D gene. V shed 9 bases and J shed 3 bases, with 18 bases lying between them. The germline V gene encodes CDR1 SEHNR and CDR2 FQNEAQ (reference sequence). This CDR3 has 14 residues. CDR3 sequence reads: CARPPGGERYEQYF. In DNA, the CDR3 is TGTGCCAGGCCCCCTGGCGGTGAGCGCTACGAGCAGTACTTC.

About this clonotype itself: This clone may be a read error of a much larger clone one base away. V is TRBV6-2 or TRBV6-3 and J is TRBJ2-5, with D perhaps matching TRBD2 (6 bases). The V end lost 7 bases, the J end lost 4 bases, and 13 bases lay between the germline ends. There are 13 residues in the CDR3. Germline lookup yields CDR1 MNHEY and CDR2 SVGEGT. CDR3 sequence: CASIRQGGETQYF. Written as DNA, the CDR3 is TGTGCCAGCATCCGTCAGGGAGGAGAGACCCAGTACTTC.

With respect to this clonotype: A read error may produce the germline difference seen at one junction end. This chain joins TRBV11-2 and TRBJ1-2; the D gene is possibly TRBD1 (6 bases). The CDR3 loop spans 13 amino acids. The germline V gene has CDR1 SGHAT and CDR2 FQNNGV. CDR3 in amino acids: CASRTRTENGYTF. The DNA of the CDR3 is TGCGCCAGCCGAACAAGGACAGAGAATGGCTACACCTTC.

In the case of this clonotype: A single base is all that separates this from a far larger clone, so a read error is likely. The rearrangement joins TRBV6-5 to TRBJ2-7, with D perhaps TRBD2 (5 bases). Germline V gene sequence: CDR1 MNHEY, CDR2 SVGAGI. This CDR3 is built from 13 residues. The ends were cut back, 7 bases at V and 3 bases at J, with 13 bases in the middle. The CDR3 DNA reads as TGTGCCAGCAACGCGAACAGCGGCTACGAGCAGTACTTC. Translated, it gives CASNANSGYEQYF.

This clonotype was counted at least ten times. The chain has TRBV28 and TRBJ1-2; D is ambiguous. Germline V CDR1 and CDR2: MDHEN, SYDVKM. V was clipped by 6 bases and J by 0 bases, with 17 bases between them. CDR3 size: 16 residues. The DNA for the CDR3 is TGTGCCAGCAGGGCCGTAGGCAGCGATTCTAACTATGGCTACACCTTC. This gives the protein CASRAVGSDSNYGYTF.

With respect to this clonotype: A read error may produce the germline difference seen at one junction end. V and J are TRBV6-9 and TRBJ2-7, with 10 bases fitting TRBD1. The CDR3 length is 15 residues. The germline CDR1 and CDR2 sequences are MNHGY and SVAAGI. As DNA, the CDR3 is TGTGCCAGCGGTTACTACCGACAGGGGGCCCCAGGTTACTACTTC. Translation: CASGYYRQGAPGYYF.

CDR3: CASSLTETYEQYF. The CDR3 DNA follows: TGTGCCAGCAGCTTAACAGAAACCTACGAGCAGTACTTC. The chain joins TRBV11-2 to TRBJ2-7; D is undetermined. The CDR3 sequence is 13 residues long. The V and J ends lost 2 bases and 2 bases respectively, with 7 bases between them. The germline V gene has CDR1 SGHAT and CDR2 FQNNGV.

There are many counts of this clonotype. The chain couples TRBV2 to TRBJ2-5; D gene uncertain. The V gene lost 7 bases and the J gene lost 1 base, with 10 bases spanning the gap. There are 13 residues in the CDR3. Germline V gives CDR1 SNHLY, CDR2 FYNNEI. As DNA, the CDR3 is TGTGCCAGCAAAAGGGCAGCCCAAGAGACCCAGTACTTC. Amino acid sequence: CASKRAAQETQYF.

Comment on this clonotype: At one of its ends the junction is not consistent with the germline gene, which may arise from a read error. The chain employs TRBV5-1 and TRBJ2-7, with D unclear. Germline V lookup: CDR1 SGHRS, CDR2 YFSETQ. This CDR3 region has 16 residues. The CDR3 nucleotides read TGCGCCAGTAGCTTGGAACAATCGGTCCGGTCTTCCGAGCAGTACTTC. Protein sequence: CASSLEQSVRSSEQYF.

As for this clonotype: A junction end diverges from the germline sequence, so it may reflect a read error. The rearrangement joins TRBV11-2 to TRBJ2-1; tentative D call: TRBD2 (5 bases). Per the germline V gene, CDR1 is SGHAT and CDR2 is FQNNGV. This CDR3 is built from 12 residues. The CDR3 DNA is TGTGCCATCAGCTTAGGAGGTGATGAGCAGTTCTTC. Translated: CAISLGGDEQFF. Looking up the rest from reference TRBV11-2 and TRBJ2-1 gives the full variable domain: EAGVAQSPRYKIIEKRQSVAFWCNPISGHATLYWYQQILGQGPKLLIQFQNNGVVDDSQLPKDRFSAERLKGVDSTLKIQPAKLEDSAVYLCAISLGGDEQFFGPGTRLTVL.

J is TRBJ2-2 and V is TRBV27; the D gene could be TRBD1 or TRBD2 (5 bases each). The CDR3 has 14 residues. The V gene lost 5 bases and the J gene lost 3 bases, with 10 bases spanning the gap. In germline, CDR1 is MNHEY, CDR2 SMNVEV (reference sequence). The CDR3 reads CASSDLGDTGELFF. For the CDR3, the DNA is TGTGCCAGCAGTGACTTGGGGGACACCGGGGAGCTGTTTTTT.

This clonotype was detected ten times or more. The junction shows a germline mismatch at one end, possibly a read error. Here the CDR3 reads CRMRFFPTGNAGELFF. The CDR3 nucleotides read TGCAGGATGCGGTTCTTTCCCACAGGGAACGCCGGGGAGCTGTTTTTT. The chain combines TRBV20-1 with TRBJ2-2; D may be TRBD1 (6 bases). The CDR3 covers 16 residues. Germline CDR1 DFQATT, CDR2 SNEGSKA (reference sequence).

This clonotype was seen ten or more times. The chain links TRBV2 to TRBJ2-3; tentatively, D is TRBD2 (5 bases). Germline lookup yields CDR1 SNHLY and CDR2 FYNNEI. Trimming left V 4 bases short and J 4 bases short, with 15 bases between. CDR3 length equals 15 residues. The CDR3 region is CASSGLGDGADTQYF. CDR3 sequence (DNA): TGTGCCAGCAGTGGGTTGGGAGATGGAGCAGATACGCAGTATTTT.

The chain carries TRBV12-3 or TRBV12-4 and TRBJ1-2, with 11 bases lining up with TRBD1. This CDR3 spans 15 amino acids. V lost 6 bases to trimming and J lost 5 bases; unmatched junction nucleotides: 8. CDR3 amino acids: CASSRTGGEWYGYTF. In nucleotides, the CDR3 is TGTGCCAGCAGCCGGACAGGGGGCGAATGGTATGGCTACACCTTC.

CDR3: CASSPLGASSYEQYF. In DNA, the CDR3 is TGCGCCAGCAGCCCCCTGGGCGCCTCCTCCTACGAGCAGTACTTC. This rearrangement joins TRBV5-1 to TRBJ2-7; D is uncertain. The V gene lost 4 bases and the J gene lost 0 bases, with 14 bases spanning the gap. The CDR3 runs to 15 residues. Germline assignment: CDR1 SGHRS and CDR2 YFSETQ.

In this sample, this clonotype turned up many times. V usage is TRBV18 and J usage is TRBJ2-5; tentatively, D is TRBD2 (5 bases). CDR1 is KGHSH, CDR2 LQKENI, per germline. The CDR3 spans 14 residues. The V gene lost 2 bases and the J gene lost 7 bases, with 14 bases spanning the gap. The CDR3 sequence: CASSPGLGGWTQYF. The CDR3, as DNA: TGTGCCAGCTCACCAGGGCTAGGAGGATGGACCCAGTACTTC.

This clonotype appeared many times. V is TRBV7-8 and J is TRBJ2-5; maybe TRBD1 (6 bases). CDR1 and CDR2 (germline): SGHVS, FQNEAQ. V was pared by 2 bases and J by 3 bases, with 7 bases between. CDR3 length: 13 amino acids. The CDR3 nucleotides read TGTGCCAGCAGCTTAAACAGGGAAGAGACCCAGTACTTC. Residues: CASSLNREETQYF.

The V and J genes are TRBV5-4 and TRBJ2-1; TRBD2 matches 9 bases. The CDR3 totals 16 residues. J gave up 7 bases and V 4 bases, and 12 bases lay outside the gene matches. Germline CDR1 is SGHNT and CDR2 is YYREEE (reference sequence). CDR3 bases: TGTGCCAGCAGCCCGACTGGAGTAGCGGGAGCTAATGAGCAGTTCTTC. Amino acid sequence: CASSPTGVAGANEQFF.

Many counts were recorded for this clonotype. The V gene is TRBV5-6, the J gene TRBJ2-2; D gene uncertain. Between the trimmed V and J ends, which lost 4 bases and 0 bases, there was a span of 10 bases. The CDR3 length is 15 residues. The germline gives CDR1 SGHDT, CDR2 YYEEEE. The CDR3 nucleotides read TGTGCCAGCAGCAGACTTCTCACGAACACCGGGGAGCTGTTTTTT. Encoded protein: CASSRLLTNTGELFF.